This TCR beta chain was recorded in a study of T cells in Graves' hyperthyroidism and ophthalmopathy. Notes on the study in general: Clonotypes that were expanded in thyroid above 0.001 mostly appeared in blood too. Through a model of 13 V-J features, ophthalmopathy was separated from stable hyperthyroidism.

RNA transcripts gave rise to amplified TCR beta CDR3 regions. Carried out on the TCR CDR3, a first-round RT-PCR used the HTBI primer set. TCRdb recomputed calls from the multiplex PCR reads with MiXCR, one row per CDR3 protein. The table has about 500,000 distinct CDR3 sequences, about a sixth seen once. About this clonotype itself: No antigen is known for it.

Under 3 months was the duration of disease in ophthalmopathy patients, who also had a Clinical Activity Score of at least 3 and a NOSPECS grade of at least 4. It was uncontrolled infection, other autoimmune disease, pregnancy or lactation that excluded patients. The CDR3 loop spans 16 amino acids. The germline V gene has CDR1 DFQATT and CDR2 SNEGSKA (reference sequence). The V and J ends lost 0 bases and 2 bases respectively, with 17 bases between them. The chain links TRBV20-1 to TRBJ2-7; perhaps TRBD1 as D (5 bases). The sample was blood. The clonotype was recovered from a woman under 30 with Graves' ophthalmopathy. Here the CDR3 DNA reads TGCAGTGCTAGAGATGCGGCGACAGCCAATACCTACGAGCAGTACTTC. Residues: CSARDAATANTYEQYF.